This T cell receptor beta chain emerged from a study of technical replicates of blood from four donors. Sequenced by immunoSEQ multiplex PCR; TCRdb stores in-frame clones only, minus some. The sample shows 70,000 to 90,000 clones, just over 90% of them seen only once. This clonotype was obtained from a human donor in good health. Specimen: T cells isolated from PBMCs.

This CDR3 is CASSFVATGGEQYF. CDR3 DNA: TGTGCCAGCAGCTTTGTGGCCACAGGGGGCGAGCAGTACTTC. This rearrangement joins TRBV7-9 to TRBJ2-7, with TRBD1 matching 8 bases. This CDR3 contains 14 residues. CDR1 and CDR2 from the germline V gene are SEHNR and FQNEAQ (reference sequence). The V and J ends lost 3 bases and 6 bases, in that order; junction bases with no gene match: 7. The full variable domain, with the rest looked up from reference TRBV7-9 and TRBJ2-7, is DTGVSQNPRHKITKRGQNVTFRCDPISEHNRLYWYRQTLGQGPEFLTYFQNEAQLEKSRLLSDRFSAERPKGSFSTLEIQRTEQGDSAMYLCASSFVATGGEQYFGPGTRLTVT.